This is a list of T cell receptor beta chains from one sample in a study of Tregs in tolerant kidney transplant recipients. Repertoires were generated with immunoSEQ multiplex PCR, while TCRdb's copy carries only in-frame clones and drops some. This table holds tens of thousands of clones, about 89% found once. The starting material was CD4+ T cells from blood, obtained before the transplant. These TCRs come from a human donor who received a combined kidney and bone marrow transplant. The CDR3 runs from the conserved cysteine through the conserved F or W. A D gene is named only where the DNA matches it firmly. The listing skips clone size in some rows; elsewhere it reads once, few, many or a size class.

j_gene: TRBJ2-1
d_gene: TRBD1
v_gene: TRBV6-6
abundance: -
CDR3nt: TGTGCCAGCAGCCGGACAGGGTACAATGAGCAGTTCTTC
CDR3aa: CASSRTGYNEQFF

j_gene: TRBJ1-4
d_gene: TRBD1
v_gene: TRBV27
abundance: -
CDR3nt: TGTGCCAGCAACACAGGGGCGGGGAAACTGTTTTTT
CDR3aa: CASNTGAGKLFF

j_gene: TRBJ2-3
d_gene: TRBD2
v_gene: TRBV11-1
abundance: -
CDR3nt: TGTGCCAGCAGCACACCTGGACTAGCCTTTAGCACAGATACGCAGTATTTT
CDR3aa: CASSTPGLAFSTDTQYF

j_gene: TRBJ2-7
d_gene: -
v_gene: TRBV10-3
abundance: -
CDR3nt: TGTGCCATCAGTGGGGGGTCGGGGGTCGAGCAGTACTTC
CDR3aa: CAISGGSGVEQYF

j_gene: TRBJ2-4
d_gene: -
v_gene: TRBV28
abundance: -
CDR3nt: TGTGCCAGCAGCCGGGGACCGGGAGAGGTCATTCAGTACTTC
CDR3aa: CASSRGPGEVIQYF

j_gene: TRBJ1-5
d_gene: -
v_gene: TRBV4-3
abundance: -
CDR3nt: TGCGCCAGCAGCCAAGATTTGGATTCAGGGTGGACCCAGCATTTT
CDR3aa: CASSQDLDSGWTQHF

j_gene: TRBJ2-2
d_gene: TRBD2
v_gene: TRBV2
abundance: -
CDR3nt: TGTGCCAGCAGTCTTCTAGCGGGAGATGCCGGGGAGCTGTTTTTT
CDR3aa: CASSLLAGDAGELFF

j_gene: TRBJ2-2
d_gene: TRBD1
v_gene: TRBV18
abundance: -
CDR3nt: TGTGCCAGCTCAGGGATGACAGGGGCCGGGGAGCTGTTTTTT
CDR3aa: CASSGMTGAGELFF

j_gene: TRBJ1-4
d_gene: -
v_gene: TRBV6-1
abundance: -
CDR3nt: TGTGCCAGCAGTGAGTGGGGGGGGAATGAAAAACTGTTTTTT
CDR3aa: CASSEWGGNEKLFF

j_gene: TRBJ1-2
d_gene: TRBD1
v_gene: TRBV11-2
abundance: -
CDR3nt: TGTGCCAGCAGCTTTGGACAGGAATCATATGGCTACACCTTC
CDR3aa: CASSFGQESYGYTF

j_gene: TRBJ2-7
d_gene: TRBD1
v_gene: TRBV5-1
abundance: -
CDR3nt: TGCGCCAGCAGCCCGGTACAGGGGGCCGGCTACGAGCAGTACTTC
CDR3aa: CASSPVQGAGYEQYF

j_gene: TRBJ2-1
d_gene: TRBD2
v_gene: TRBV6-5
abundance: -
CDR3nt: TGTGCCAGCAGTTACGGACTAGCGGGAGGGATCGATGAGCAGTTCTTC
CDR3aa: CASSYGLAGGIDEQFF

j_gene: TRBJ2-7
d_gene: TRBD2
v_gene: TRBV27
abundance: -
CDR3nt: TGTGCCAGCAGTCCGGGACTAGCGGCCTCCTACGAGCAGTACTTC
CDR3aa: CASSPGLAASYEQYF

j_gene: TRBJ1-1
d_gene: -
v_gene: TRBV6-1
abundance: -
CDR3nt: TGTGCCAGCAGCAGGGACTGGAAGAACACTGAAGCTTTCTTT
CDR3aa: CASSRDWKNTEAFF

j_gene: TRBJ2-7
d_gene: -
v_gene: TRBV27
abundance: -
CDR3nt: TGTGCCAGCAGTTCAACCTACGAGCAGTACTTC
CDR3aa: CASSSTYEQYF

j_gene: TRBJ1-1
d_gene: TRBD1
v_gene: TRBV6-1
abundance: few
CDR3nt: TGTGCCGGGGGACAGGGGTTGACTGAAGCTTTCTTT
CDR3aa: CAGGQGLTEAFF

j_gene: TRBJ2-7
d_gene: TRBD2
v_gene: TRBV7-2
abundance: -
CDR3nt: TGTGCCAGCAGCCCCGGACTAGCACACGAGCAGTACTTC
CDR3aa: CASSPGLAHEQYF

j_gene: TRBJ2-5
d_gene: TRBD2
v_gene: TRBV7-3
abundance: -
CDR3nt: TGTGCCAGCAGCTTAACGCCTATTGGGTGGCCTAGCGGGGACCAAGAGACCCAGTACTTC
CDR3aa: CASSLTPIGWPSGDQETQYF

j_gene: TRBJ1-1
d_gene: TRBD1
v_gene: TRBV6-5
abundance: -
CDR3nt: TGTGCCAGCAGTTACCTACAGGGGTGGGACACTGAAGCTTTCTTT
CDR3aa: CASSYLQGWDTEAFF

j_gene: TRBJ2-7
d_gene: TRBD1
v_gene: TRBV7-2
abundance: once
CDR3nt: TGTGCCAGCAGAACAGGGGCAAGCTCCTACGAGCAGTACTTC
CDR3aa: CASRTGASSYEQYF

j_gene: TRBJ2-3
d_gene: TRBD1
v_gene: TRBV28
abundance: once
CDR3nt: TGTGCCAGCAGTCGGGACAGGGGGAGGGATACGCAGTATTTT
CDR3aa: CASSRDRGRDTQYF

j_gene: TRBJ2-2
d_gene: TRBD1
v_gene: TRBV7-3
abundance: -
CDR3nt: TGTGCCAGCAGCTTTACAGGGGACACCGGGGAGCTGTTTTTT
CDR3aa: CASSFTGDTGELFF

j_gene: TRBJ1-4
d_gene: TRBD1
v_gene: TRBV19
abundance: -
CDR3nt: TGTGCCACGATGACAGGGGGCGAAGCAATGGAAAAACTGTTTTTT
CDR3aa: CATMTGGEAMEKLFF

j_gene: TRBJ2-7
d_gene: TRBD1
v_gene: TRBV7-9
abundance: -
CDR3nt: TGTGCCAGCAGCTCCCCCGACAGGGGTTCTTCCCACGAGCAGTACTTC
CDR3aa: CASSSPDRGSSHEQYF

j_gene: TRBJ1-4
d_gene: -
v_gene: TRBV28
abundance: -
CDR3nt: TGTGCCAGCAGCGCGGCGGGGAACGGAAAACTGTTTTTT
CDR3aa: CASSAAGNGKLFF

j_gene: TRBJ1-2
d_gene: -
v_gene: TRBV29-1
abundance: few
CDR3nt: TGCAGCGTTGGTAGCCGGGTTCGGGGCTATGGCTACACCTTC
CDR3aa: CSVGSRVRGYGYTF

j_gene: TRBJ2-7
d_gene: -
v_gene: TRBV18
abundance: -
CDR3nt: TGTGCCAGCTCACCACCCCTCTCCGGAGGCGAGCAGTACTTC
CDR3aa: CASSPPLSGGEQYF

j_gene: TRBJ2-1
d_gene: TRBD2
v_gene: TRBV9
abundance: -
CDR3nt: TGTGCCAGCAGCGTAGTACCTAGCGGCAATGAGCAGTTCTTC
CDR3aa: CASSVVPSGNEQFF

j_gene: TRBJ1-2
d_gene: -
v_gene: TRBV2
abundance: -
CDR3nt: TGTGCCAGCAGTGAAGCGCACAGGCTCTATGGCTACACCTTC
CDR3aa: CASSEAHRLYGYTF

j_gene: TRBJ1-4
d_gene: -
v_gene: TRBV30
abundance: -
CDR3nt: TGTGCCCTCCAGGGAATCGGTGGGGAAAAACTGTTTTTT
CDR3aa: CALQGIGGEKLFF

j_gene: TRBJ2-7
d_gene: -
v_gene: TRBV7-2
abundance: -
CDR3nt: TGTGCCAGCAGCTTAGACAGGGTTTACGAGCAGTACTTC
CDR3aa: CASSLDRVYEQYF

j_gene: TRBJ2-7
d_gene: TRBD2
v_gene: TRBV7-2
abundance: -
CDR3nt: TGTGCCAGCTTTGCGGGGACTAGCTTGTGGGACAACTACGAGCAGTACTTC
CDR3aa: CASFAGTSLWDNYEQYF

j_gene: TRBJ2-5
d_gene: TRBD1
v_gene: TRBV7-7
abundance: -
CDR3nt: TGTGCTAGCAGCGCCGGGACAGTACAAGAGACCCAGTACTTC
CDR3aa: CASSAGTVQETQYF

j_gene: TRBJ2-5
d_gene: TRBD2
v_gene: TRBV10-3
abundance: -
CDR3nt: TGTGCCATCAGTGAGTCGGTGCTAGCGGGAGGTCCCGGCCAAGAGACCCAGTACTTC
CDR3aa: CAISESVLAGGPGQETQYF

j_gene: TRBJ1-4
d_gene: TRBD1
v_gene: TRBV6-6
abundance: -
CDR3nt: TGTGCCAGCAGTTACGGGGACAGGGTAGGGGAAAAACTGTTTTTT
CDR3aa: CASSYGDRVGEKLFF

j_gene: TRBJ2-3
d_gene: TRBD2
v_gene: TRBV18
abundance: -
CDR3nt: TGTGCCAGCTCACCCAAACTAGCGGGGAGCACAGATACGCAGTATTTT
CDR3aa: CASSPKLAGSTDTQYF

j_gene: TRBJ1-5
d_gene: -
v_gene: TRBV5-5
abundance: -
CDR3nt: TGTGCCAGCAGCTTCGAGGGGGAGCAATCAGCCCAGCATTTT
CDR3aa: CASSFEGEQSAQHF

j_gene: TRBJ2-7
d_gene: -
v_gene: TRBV5-1
abundance: few
CDR3nt: TGCGCCAGCAGCTTGCCGGGTTTATACGAGCAGTACTTC
CDR3aa: CASSLPGLYEQYF

j_gene: TRBJ2-3
d_gene: TRBD2
v_gene: TRBV4-3
abundance: -
CDR3nt: TGCGCCAGCAGCCAAGACCTACTAGCGGGAGGGGTAAGCACAGATACGCAGTATTTT
CDR3aa: CASSQDLLAGGVSTDTQYF

j_gene: TRBJ1-4
d_gene: -
v_gene: TRBV18
abundance: -
CDR3nt: TGTGCCAGCTCACCAAGCGGCGATGAAAAACTGTTTTTT
CDR3aa: CASSPSGDEKLFF

j_gene: TRBJ2-2
d_gene: TRBD2
v_gene: TRBV5-1
abundance: once
CDR3nt: TGCGCCAGCAGCTCACCGGGACTAGCGGGATCCGGGGAGCTGTTTTTT
CDR3aa: CASSSPGLAGSGELFF

j_gene: TRBJ2-2
d_gene: -
v_gene: TRBV27
abundance: -
CDR3nt: TGTGCCAGCACCTACGGGGTCCTCGGGGAGCTGTTTTTT
CDR3aa: CASTYGVLGELFF

j_gene: TRBJ2-7
d_gene: TRBD2
v_gene: TRBV9
abundance: -
CDR3nt: TGTGCCAGCAGCGTAAGTGAGCGGGGTCCCTACGAGCAGTACTTC
CDR3aa: CASSVSERGPYEQYF